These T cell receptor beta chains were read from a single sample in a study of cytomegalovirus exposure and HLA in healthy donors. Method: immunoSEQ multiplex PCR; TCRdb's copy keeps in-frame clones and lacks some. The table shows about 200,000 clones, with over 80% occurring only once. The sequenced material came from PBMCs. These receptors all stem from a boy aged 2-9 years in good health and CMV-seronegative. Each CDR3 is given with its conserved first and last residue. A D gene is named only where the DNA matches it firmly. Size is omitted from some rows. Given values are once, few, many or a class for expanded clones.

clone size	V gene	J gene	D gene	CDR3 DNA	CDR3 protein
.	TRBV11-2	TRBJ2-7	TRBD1	TGTGCCAGCAGCTTTGCTCAGGGGGCCTACGAGCAGTACTTC	CASSFAQGAYEQYF
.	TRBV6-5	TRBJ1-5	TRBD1	TGTGCCAGCAGTCCGGACAGGGACGGACAGCCCCAGCATTTT	CASSPDRDGQPQHF
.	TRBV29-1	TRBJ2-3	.	TGCAGCGTTAGACCGAGACTGAACACAGATACGCAGTATTTT	CSVRPRLNTDTQYF
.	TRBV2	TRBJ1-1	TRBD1	TGTGCCAGCAATGTCGGTCCCCCCAGGGGGTTCACTGAAGCTTTCTTT	CASNVGPPRGFTEAFF
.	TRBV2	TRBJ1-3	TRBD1	TGTGCCAGCAGTCAGGACAGGGGAATCCTCGTCTACACCATATATTTT	CASSQDRGILVYTIYF
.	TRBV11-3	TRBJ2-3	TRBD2	TGTGCCAGCAGCCAGGGTCTAGCGGGGGAATCAGATACGCAGTATTTT	CASSQGLAGESDTQYF
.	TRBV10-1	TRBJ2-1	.	TGCGCCAGCAGTGAGGATGACAGGCGGTCCTACAATGAGCAGTTCTTC	CASSEDDRRSYNEQFF
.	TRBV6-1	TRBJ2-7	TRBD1	TGTGCCAGCACTCGGGACAGGCCTCATTCAGGCGAGCAGTACTTC	CASTRDRPHSGEQYF
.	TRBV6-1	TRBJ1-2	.	TGTGCCAGCAGTGCAATCCCATCAGTCAACTATGGTTACACCTTC	CASSAIPSVNYGYTF
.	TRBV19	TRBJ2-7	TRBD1	TGTGCCAGTAGTATCCGGGACAGCGAGGCCTACGAGCAGTACTTC	CASSIRDSEAYEQYF
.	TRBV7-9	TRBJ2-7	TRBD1	TGTGCCAGCAGCGGTTCTGGGACAGCCCTCTACGAGCAGTACTTC	CASSGSGTALYEQYF
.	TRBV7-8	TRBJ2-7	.	TGTGCCAGCAGCCCCGACGGAGCCTTACTCTCCTACGAGCAGTACTTC	CASSPDGALLSYEQYF
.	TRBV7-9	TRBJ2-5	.	TGTGCCAGCACCTCGGGTCGTGAGACCCAGTACTTC	CASTSGRETQYF
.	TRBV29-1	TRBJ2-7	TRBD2	TGCAGCGTTGGACTAGCGGGAGGGCCCGGCGAGCAGTACTTC	CSVGLAGGPGEQYF
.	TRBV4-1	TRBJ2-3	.	TGCGCCAGCAGCCAAGAGGCTAGAGATACGCAGTATTTT	CASSQEARDTQYF
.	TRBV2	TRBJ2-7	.	TGTGCCAGCAGGGACCAAGGGGCCTACGAGCAGTACTTC	CASRDQGAYEQYF
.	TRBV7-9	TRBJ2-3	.	TGTGCCAGCAGCTCATCTAGCGGCACAGATACGCAGTATTTT	CASSSSSGTDTQYF
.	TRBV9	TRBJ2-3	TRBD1	TGTGCCAGCAGCGTTCAGACAGGGGCCTACCCAAGCCTCACAGATACGCAGTATTTT	CASSVQTGAYPSLTDTQYF
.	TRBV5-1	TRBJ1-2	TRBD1	TGCGCCAGCAGCCCCGACCCGACAGGGGTAGATGGCTACACCTTC	CASSPDPTGVDGYTF
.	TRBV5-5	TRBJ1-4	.	TGTGCCAGCTCTCCGGAGGGGGAAAAACTGTTTTTT	CASSPEGEKLFF
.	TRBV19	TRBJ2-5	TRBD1	TGTGCCAGTAGTACTGGCCCGGGACAGCTAAACTGGGAGACCCAGTACTTC	CASSTGPGQLNWETQYF
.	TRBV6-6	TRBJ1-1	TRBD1	TGTGCCGCCGAGGGGGCAAGGAACACTGAAGCTTTCTTT	CAAEGARNTEAFF
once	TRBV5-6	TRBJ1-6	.	TGTGCCAGCAGCTTAATACACCCTAATTCACCCCTCCACTTT	CASSLIHPNSPLHF
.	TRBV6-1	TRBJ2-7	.	TGTGCCAGCAGTGAAGCGGGGGGGGCTGGCTACGAGCAGTACTTC	CASSEAGGAGYEQYF
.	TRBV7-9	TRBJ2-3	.	TGTGCCAGCAGCTTACCCTACTCAGGGGCTACGCAGTATTTT	CASSLPYSGATQYF
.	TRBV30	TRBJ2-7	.	TGTGCCTGGAGAACAGCCTACGAGCAGTACTTC	CAWRTAYEQYF
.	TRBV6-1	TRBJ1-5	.	TGTGCCAGCCAAGCTCGCACCCTGGGCGATCAGCCCCAGCATTTT	CASQARTLGDQPQHF
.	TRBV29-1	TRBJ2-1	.	TGCAGCGTTGAAGATAAACGGGGGTCTTACAGTGAGCAGTTCTTC	CSVEDKRGSYSEQFF
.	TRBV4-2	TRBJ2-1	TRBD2	TGTGCCAGCAGCCAAGGGCTAGCGGGGAGATACAATGAGCAGTTCTTC	CASSQGLAGRYNEQFF
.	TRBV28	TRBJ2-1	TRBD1	TGTGCCAGCAGTCCATGGACAGGGGCAGGTCAAGGGGCCTACAATGAGCAGTTCTTC	CASSPWTGAGQGAYNEQFF
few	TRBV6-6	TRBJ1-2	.	TGTGCCAGCAGTTACTCGGAGGGCAGAGCTAACTATGGCTACACCTTC	CASSYSEGRANYGYTF
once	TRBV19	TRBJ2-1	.	TGTGCCAGTAGTATAGGAGGTCCGATCAATGAGCAGTTCTTC	CASSIGGPINEQFF
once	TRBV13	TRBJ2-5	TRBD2	TGTGCCAGCAGCTTCCGGCTAGCGGGACGTGGCGAAGAGACCCAGTACTTC	CASSFRLAGRGEETQYF
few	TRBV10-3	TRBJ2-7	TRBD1	TGTGCCATCAGTGCCCCCGGACAGGGGGTCGCCTACGAGCAGTACTTC	CAISAPGQGVAYEQYF
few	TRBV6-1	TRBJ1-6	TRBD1	TGTGCCAGCAGTGAAGGACAGGGGCTAGTGTTT	CASSEGQGLVF
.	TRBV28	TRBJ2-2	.	TGTGCCAGCAGTCAAGATCTCGCCTTCGTCCCAGACACCGGGGAGCTGTTTTTT	CASSQDLAFVPDTGELFF
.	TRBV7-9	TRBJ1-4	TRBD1	TGTGCCAGCAGCAATCTACAGGGGGGGGAAAAACTGTTTTTT	CASSNLQGGEKLFF
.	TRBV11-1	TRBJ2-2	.	TGTGCCAGCAGCGAACAGGACACCGGGGAGCTGTTTTTT	CASSEQDTGELFF
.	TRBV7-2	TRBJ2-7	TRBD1	TGTGCCAGCAGCTCTCAGACAGGGCCCGTTTACGAGCAGTACTTC	CASSSQTGPVYEQYF
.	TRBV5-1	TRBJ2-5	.	TGCGCCAGCAGCTTGTCCGCGGGCGGTCATCAAGAGACCCAGTACTTC	CASSLSAGGHQETQYF
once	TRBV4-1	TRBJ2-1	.	TGCGCCAGCAGCCTCGGTACTAGCATCTACAATGAGCAGTTCTTC	CASSLGTSIYNEQFF
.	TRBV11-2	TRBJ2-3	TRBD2	TGTGCCAGCAGCATTTATATAGGGACTAGCGGAAAAGATACGCAGTATTTT	CASSIYIGTSGKDTQYF
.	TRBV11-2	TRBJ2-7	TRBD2	TGTGCCAGCAGCTTCCCGACTAGCGGGATCTACGAGCAGTACTTC	CASSFPTSGIYEQYF
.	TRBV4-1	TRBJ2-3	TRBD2	TGCGCCAGCAGCCAAGCGGGTAGCGGGAATTTAGATACGCAGTATTTT	CASSQAGSGNLDTQYF
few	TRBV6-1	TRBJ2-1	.	TGTGCCAGCAGTGACGGACATTTCTATAACTCCTACAATGAGCAGTTCTTC	CASSDGHFYNSYNEQFF
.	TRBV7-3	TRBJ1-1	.	TGTGCCAGCAGCAGGGAGTCCATGAACACTGAAGCTTTCTTT	CASSRESMNTEAFF
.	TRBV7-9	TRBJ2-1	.	TGTGCCAGCTTAGACGGGACTCCAGACAATGAGCAGTTCTTC	CASLDGTPDNEQFF
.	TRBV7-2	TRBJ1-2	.	TGTGCCAGCAGCGCGGACTCGAACTATGGCTACACCTTC	CASSADSNYGYTF
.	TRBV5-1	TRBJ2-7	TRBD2	TGCGCCAGCAGCTTGTCTAGCGGGAGTTACGAGCAGTACTTC	CASSLSSGSYEQYF
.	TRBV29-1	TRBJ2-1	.	TGCAGCGCTTCTAGCGTTGAGCAGTTCTTC	CSASSVEQFF
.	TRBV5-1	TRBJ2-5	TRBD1	TGCGCCAGCAGCTTGGGGGGGGACAGGGGAGAGACCCAGTACTTC	CASSLGGDRGETQYF
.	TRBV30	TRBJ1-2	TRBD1	TGTGCCTGGAGGAGGCGGGACAGGGGAAGTATCGACTATGGCTACACCTTC	CAWRRRDRGSIDYGYTF
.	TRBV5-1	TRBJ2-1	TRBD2	TGCGCCAGCAGCTTAAGCGGGAGAAACAATGAGCAGTTCTTC	CASSLSGRNNEQFF
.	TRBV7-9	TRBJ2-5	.	TGTGCCAGCAGCCTAGACCCAGGGAAGAGAACCCAGTACTTC	CASSLDPGKRTQYF